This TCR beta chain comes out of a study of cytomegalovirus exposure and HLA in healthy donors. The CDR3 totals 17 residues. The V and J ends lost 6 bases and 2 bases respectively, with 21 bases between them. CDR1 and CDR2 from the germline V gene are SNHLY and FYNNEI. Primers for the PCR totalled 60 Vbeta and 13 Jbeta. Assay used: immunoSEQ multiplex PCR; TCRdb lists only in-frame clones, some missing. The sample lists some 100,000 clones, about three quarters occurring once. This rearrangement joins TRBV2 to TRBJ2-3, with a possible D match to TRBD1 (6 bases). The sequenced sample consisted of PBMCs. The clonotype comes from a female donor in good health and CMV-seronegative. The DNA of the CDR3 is TGTGCCAGCAGGGTTCCCCGGGACAACCTAAACACAGATACGCAGTATTTT. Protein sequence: CASRVPRDNLNTDTQYF. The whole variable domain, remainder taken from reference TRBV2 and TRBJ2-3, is EPEVTQTPSHQVTQMGQEVILRCVPISNHLYFYWYRQILGQKVEFLVSFYNNEISEKSEIFDDQFSVERPDGSNFTLKIRSTKLEDSAMYFCASRVPRDNLNTDTQYFGPGTRLTVL.